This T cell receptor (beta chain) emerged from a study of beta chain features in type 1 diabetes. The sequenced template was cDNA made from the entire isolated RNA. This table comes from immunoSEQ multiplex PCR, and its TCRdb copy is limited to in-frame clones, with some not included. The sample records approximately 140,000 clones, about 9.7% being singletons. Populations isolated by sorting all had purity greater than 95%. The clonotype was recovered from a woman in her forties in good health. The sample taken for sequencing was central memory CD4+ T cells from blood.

Written as DNA, the CDR3 is TGCGCCAGCAGTATGACTGTCCAAGAGACCCAGTACTTC. It codes for CASSMTVQETQYF. The chain joins TRBV10-1 to TRBJ2-5; D gene ambiguous. Germline CDR1 reads WNHNN; CDR2 reads SYGVQD (reference sequence). CDR3 size: 13 residues. Trimming shortened V by 5 bases and J by 1 base, and 8 bases separated the two germline ends.